This T cell receptor (beta chain) was identified in a study of T cells in Graves' hyperthyroidism and ophthalmopathy. Overall study results and limits: Most thyroid clonotypes that were expanded above 0.001 also turned up in blood.

Calling Graves' hyperthyroidism stable meant ophthalmopathy did not progress within 18 months. Fresh peripheral blood, 10 ml, was the source of the PBMCs. Amplified TCR beta CDR3 regions came from RNA transcripts. Primed by the HTBI set, a first-round RT-PCR was run on the TCR CDR3. MiXCR, applied by TCRdb to the multiplex PCR reads, yields one record per CDR3 protein. The sample consists of about 360,000 distinct CDR3 sequences, 20% to 25% of them appearing once. This clonotype showed up many times. Its antigen remains unidentified. Germline V CDR1 and CDR2: SGHNT, YENEEA. CDR3 length equals 13 residues. The V and J ends lost 7 bases and 0 bases respectively, with 9 bases between them.

This chain joins TRBV11-3 and TRBJ1-1; no definite D call. The sample taken for sequencing was blood. This clonotype was obtained from a man in his fifties or sixties with Graves' hyperthyroidism. CDR3 coding DNA: TGTGCCAGCACCCTTCGTATGAACACTGAAGCTTTCTTT. This codes for CASTLRMNTEAFF.